Listed below are T cell receptor beta chains from one sample, sequenced in a study of cytomegalovirus exposure and HLA in healthy donors. The repertoire was sequenced with immunoSEQ multiplex PCR; TCRdb's copy has only in-frame clones and lacks some. The profile shows 150,000 or so clones, approximately 80% of them singletons. Sequencing was carried out using PBMCs. Receptor source: a man aged 30 to 45 in good health and CMV-seropositive. The CDR3 runs from the conserved cysteine through the conserved F or W. Each record gives: J gene, V gene, CDR3 protein.

TRBJ2-5 | TRBV5-1 | CASSSDTYQETQYF
TRBJ2-1 | TRBV9 | CASSVERTVLTYNEQFF
TRBJ1-3 | TRBV4-1 | CASSQSGGNSGNTIYF
TRBJ2-4 | TRBV29-1 | CSVVERDIQYF
TRBJ1-1 | TRBV5-4 | CASSRQGKTEAFF
TRBJ2-7 | TRBV4-1 | CASSQVDRTYEQYF
TRBJ1-2 | TRBV5-6 | CASSWGQSDYGYTF
TRBJ2-2 | TRBV5-1 | CASSLGQGGGELFF
TRBJ2-5 | TRBV6-5 | CASSPFGEGRTQYF
TRBJ2-2 | TRBV16 | CASSQGSTGELFF
TRBJ2-1 | TRBV27 | CASSLSFTYNEQFF
TRBJ1-2 | TRBV19 | CASSTRDSLYGYTF
TRBJ2-3 | TRBV4-2 | CASSQDRETDTQYF
TRBJ2-1 | TRBV7-6 | CASSLGSAGGPNEQFF
TRBJ2-2 | TRBV6-1 | CASSGRTGKTTGELFF
TRBJ2-7 | TRBV2 | CASGSGSSYEQYF
TRBJ2-7 | TRBV12-5 | CASGPPNYSGSYEQYF
TRBJ1-2 | TRBV6-1 | CASSERGQGSYGYTF
TRBJ2-1 | TRBV10-3 | CASLDRSSYNEQFF
TRBJ2-2 | TRBV7-6 | CASSLIGPGSAGELFF
TRBJ2-2 | TRBV7-6 | CASSSRATGGGELFF
TRBJ2-5 | TRBV4-2 | CASSQDLAVQETQYF
TRBJ1-1 | TRBV7-2 | CASSWTGDTEAFF
TRBJ1-3 | TRBV30 | CAWNTQGVGNTIYF
TRBJ2-7 | TRBV7-2 | CASSLAAGGRGEQYF
TRBJ2-1 | TRBV19 | CASNPTSGRVSEQFF
TRBJ1-2 | TRBV7-9 | CASSLGGTGEGGYTF
TRBJ1-1 | TRBV5-1 | CASSTGQGNPNTEAFF
TRBJ2-1 | TRBV11-1 | CASSPRMGLAGADNEQFF
TRBJ1-5 | TRBV19 | CASSSRKDRALNQPQHF
NA | TRBV4-2 | CASIKLKLLPGFSYEQYF
TRBJ1-1 | TRBV16 | CASSKDRGEAFF
TRBJ1-1 | TRBV6-5 | CASSVAGTGLEAFF
TRBJ2-1 | TRBV19 | CASMAGTGGLNEQFF
TRBJ1-5 | TRBV28 | CASSQQGTGQPQHF
TRBJ2-1 | TRBV30 | CAWSAAGTNYNEQFF
TRBJ2-2 | TRBV10-3 | CAIGGQGGTGELFF
TRBJ2-2 | TRBV5-4 | CASSYGLAPTGELFF
TRBJ2-1 | TRBV11-3 | CASSSDNTGTGDEQFF
TRBJ2-7 | TRBV30 | CAWSATFFRDRDKLEQYF
TRBJ2-1 | TRBV7-9 | CASSPGENEQFF
TRBJ1-2 | TRBV29-1 | CSVTQTGFYYGYTF
TRBJ2-3 | TRBV6-5 | CASSSADTQYF
TRBJ2-3 | TRBV28 | CASSSPSGSLTDTQYF
TRBJ1-6 | TRBV4-1 | CASSQEPQSSYNSPLHF
TRBJ2-7 | TRBV11-2 | CASSLDRNSYEQYF
TRBJ1-2 | TRBV29-1 | CSVERGYGYTF
TRBJ1-1 | TRBV19 | CASSEPGAPTNTEAFF
TRBJ2-5 | TRBV7-2 | CASSRQGQETQYF
TRBJ2-7 | TRBV7-8 | CASSLVATGVHEQYF